The subject of this entry is one T cell receptor beta chain. Its antigen remains unknown. This entry comes from a study of cytomegalovirus exposure and HLA in healthy donors. Overall study results and limits: Later, an analysis found that common viral pathogens appeared to be linked with several of the most significant clusters.

Primers included in the PCR were 60 Vbeta and 13 Jbeta primers. Some clones are missing from TCRdb's copy, which holds only in-frame ones; the method was immunoSEQ multiplex PCR. The ten most abundant clones cover less than 2% of a sample with tens of thousands of clones. V trimming: 1 base; J trimming: 2 bases; junction bases outside the gene matches: 2. This CDR3 contains 14 residues. CDR1 is SEHNR, CDR2 FQNEAQ, per germline (reference sequence). This clonotype was obtained from a woman between 40 and 55 years old in good health and CMV-seropositive. The sequencing sample was made of PBMCs. This chain joins TRBV7-9 and TRBJ2-7; 7 nucleotides line up with TRBD2. The CDR3 coding sequence is TGTGCCAGCAGCTTAGGCGGGAGCGCCTACGAGCAGTACTTC. Translation gives CASSLGGSAYEQYF.